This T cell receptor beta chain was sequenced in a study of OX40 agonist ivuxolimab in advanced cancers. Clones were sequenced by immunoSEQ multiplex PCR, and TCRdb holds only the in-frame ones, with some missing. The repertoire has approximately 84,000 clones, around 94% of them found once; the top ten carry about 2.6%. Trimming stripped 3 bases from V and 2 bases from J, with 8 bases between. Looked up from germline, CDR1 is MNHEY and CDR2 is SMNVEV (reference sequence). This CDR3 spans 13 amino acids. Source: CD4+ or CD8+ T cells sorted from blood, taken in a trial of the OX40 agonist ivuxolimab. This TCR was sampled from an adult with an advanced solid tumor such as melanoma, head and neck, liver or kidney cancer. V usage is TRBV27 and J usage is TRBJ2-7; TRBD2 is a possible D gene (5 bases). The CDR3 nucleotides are TGTGCCAGCAGTTTTCCCGGGGCCTACGAGCAGTACTTC. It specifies CASSFPGAYEQYF.